This T cell receptor beta chain comes out of a study of T cells in Graves' hyperthyroidism and ophthalmopathy. About the research overall: Once the initial diagnosis was made, peripheral blood was obtained before any treatment.

Template material for amplifying TCR beta CDR3 regions consisted of RNA transcripts. A first-round RT-PCR of the TCR CDR3 used the HTBI primer set. TCRdb ran MiXCR on the multiplex PCR reads and lists one entry per CDR3 protein. Here the sample spans about 640,000 distinct CDR3 sequences, more than 14% being singletons. Study-level findings and limits: Most thyroid clonotypes expanded above 0.001 were also detected in blood.

There are many counts of this clonotype. Its antigen remains unknown. The length of the CDR3 is 17 residues. The J segment lost 4 bases and the V segment lost 5 bases, leaving 9 bases of the junction unmatched. The chain joins TRBV12-3 or TRBV12-4 to TRBJ2-3, with TRBD2 matching over 13 bases. Sequenced input: blood. The sequence was obtained from a woman aged 50 to 60 with Graves' ophthalmopathy. CDR3 DNA sequence: TGTGCCAGCAGTCGCCTTACGGGACTAGCGGGATCAGATACGCAGTATTTT. It translates to CASSRLTGLAGSDTQYF.